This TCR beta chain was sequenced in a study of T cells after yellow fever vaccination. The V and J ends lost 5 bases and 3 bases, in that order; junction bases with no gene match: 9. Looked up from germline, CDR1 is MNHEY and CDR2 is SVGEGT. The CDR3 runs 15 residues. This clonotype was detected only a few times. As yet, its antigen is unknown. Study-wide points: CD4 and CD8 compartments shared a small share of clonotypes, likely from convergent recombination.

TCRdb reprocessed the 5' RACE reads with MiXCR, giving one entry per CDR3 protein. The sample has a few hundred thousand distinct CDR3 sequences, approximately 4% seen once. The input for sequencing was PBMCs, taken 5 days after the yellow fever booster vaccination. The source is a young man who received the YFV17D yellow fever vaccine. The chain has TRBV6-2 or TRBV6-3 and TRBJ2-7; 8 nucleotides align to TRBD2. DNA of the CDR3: TGTGCCAGCAGTCGGACTAGCCTCGATTTCTACGAGCAGTACTTC. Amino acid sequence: CASSRTSLDFYEQYF.